This TCR beta chain was recovered during a study of T cell responses to AZD1222 COVID-19 vaccine. Regarding the study as a whole: Only a handful of AZD1222 recipients, roughly 6 in all, had baseline seropositivity. Clonal diversity may have been underestimated in mostly white British donors. A rise in Spike-specific TCR breadth and depth followed two AZD1222 doses. Regions 160-218 and 743-854 dominated among vaccine-associated CD4 TCRs spanning spike.

Comment on this clone: Its antigen is unidentified.

Some clones are missing from TCRdb's copy, which holds only in-frame ones; the method was immunoSEQ multiplex PCR. This table has some 87,000 clones, under 95% appearing once. The sequencing used peripheral blood, collected on day 0 of MenACWY control vaccination. This TCR came from an adult in good health.

CDR3 amino acids: CASSKWRGQLGNTIYF. Here the CDR3 DNA reads TGTGCCAGCAGCAAATGGAGGGGACAACTTGGAAACACCATATATTTT. The genes are TRBV21-1 and TRBJ1-3. TRBV21-1 represents a pseudogene. The CDR3 is 16 amino acids.